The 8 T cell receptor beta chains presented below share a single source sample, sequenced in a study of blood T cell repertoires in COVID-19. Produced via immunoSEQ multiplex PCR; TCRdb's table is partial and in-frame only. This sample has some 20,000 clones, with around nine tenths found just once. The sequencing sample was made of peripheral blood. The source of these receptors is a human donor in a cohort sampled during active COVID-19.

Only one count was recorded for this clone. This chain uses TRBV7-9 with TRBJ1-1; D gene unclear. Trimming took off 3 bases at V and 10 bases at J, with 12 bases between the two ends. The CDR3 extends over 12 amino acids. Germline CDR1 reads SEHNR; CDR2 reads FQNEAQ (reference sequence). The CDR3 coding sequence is TGTGCCAGCAGCTTTTCGTCGGTTGGAGCTTTCTTT. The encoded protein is CASSFSSVGAFF. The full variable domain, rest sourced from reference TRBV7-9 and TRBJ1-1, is DTGVSQNPRHKITKRGQNVTFRCDPISEHNRLYWYRQTLGQGPEFLTYFQNEAQLEKSRLLSDRFSAERPKGSFSTLEIQRTEQGDSAMYLCASSFSSVGAFFGQGTRLTVV.

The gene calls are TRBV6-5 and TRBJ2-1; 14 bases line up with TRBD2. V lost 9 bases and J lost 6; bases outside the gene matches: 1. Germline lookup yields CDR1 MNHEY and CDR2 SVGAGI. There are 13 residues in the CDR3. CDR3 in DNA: TGTGCCAGTGGGACTAGCGGGGGCAATGAGCAGTTCTTC. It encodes CASGTSGGNEQFF.

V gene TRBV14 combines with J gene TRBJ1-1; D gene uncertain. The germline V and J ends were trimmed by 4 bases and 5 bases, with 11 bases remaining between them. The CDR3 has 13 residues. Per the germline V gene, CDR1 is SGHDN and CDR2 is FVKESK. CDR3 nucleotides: TGTGCCAGCAGCCTTTGGAGGGAGACTGAAGCTTTCTTT. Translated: CASSLWRETEAFF.

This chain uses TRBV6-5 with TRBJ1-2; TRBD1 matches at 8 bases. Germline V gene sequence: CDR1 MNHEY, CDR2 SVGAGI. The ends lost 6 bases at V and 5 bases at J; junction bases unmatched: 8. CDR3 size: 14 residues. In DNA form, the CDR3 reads TGTGCCAGCAGATCCCGACAGGGGCCGTATGGCTACACCTTC. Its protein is CASRSRQGPYGYTF.

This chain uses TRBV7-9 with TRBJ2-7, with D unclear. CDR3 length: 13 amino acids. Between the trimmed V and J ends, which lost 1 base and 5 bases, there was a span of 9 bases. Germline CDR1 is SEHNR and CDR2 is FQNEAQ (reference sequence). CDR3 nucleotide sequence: TGTGCCAGCAGCTTAGTGAGGAGCCACGAGCAGTACTTC. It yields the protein CASSLVRSHEQYF.

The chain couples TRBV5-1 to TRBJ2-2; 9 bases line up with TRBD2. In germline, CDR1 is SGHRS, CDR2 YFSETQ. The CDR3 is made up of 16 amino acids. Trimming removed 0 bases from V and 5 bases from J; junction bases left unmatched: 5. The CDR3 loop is CASSLDSGRRTGELFF. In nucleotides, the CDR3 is TGCGCCAGCAGCTTGGATAGCGGGAGACGGACCGGGGAGCTGTTTTTT.

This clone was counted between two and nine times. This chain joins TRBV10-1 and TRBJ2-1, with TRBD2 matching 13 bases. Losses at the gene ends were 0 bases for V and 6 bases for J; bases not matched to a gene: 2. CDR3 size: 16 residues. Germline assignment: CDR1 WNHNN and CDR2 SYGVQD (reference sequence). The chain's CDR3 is CASSESGTSGVNEQFF. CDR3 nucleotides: TGCGCCAGCAGTGAGTCCGGGACTAGCGGGGTCAATGAGCAGTTCTTC.

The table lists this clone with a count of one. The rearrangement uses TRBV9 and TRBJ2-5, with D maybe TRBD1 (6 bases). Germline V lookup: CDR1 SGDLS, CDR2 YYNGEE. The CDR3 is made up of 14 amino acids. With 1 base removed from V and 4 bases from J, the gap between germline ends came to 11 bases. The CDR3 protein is CASSVNRVGETQYF. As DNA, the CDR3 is TGTGCCAGCAGCGTAAACAGGGTGGGAGAGACCCAGTACTTC. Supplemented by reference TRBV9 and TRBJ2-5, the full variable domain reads DSGVTQTPKHLITATGQRVTLRCSPRSGDLSVYWYQQSLDQGLQFLIQYYNGEERAKGNILERFSAQQFPDLHSELNLSSLELGDSALYFCASSVNRVGETQYFGPGTRLLVL.